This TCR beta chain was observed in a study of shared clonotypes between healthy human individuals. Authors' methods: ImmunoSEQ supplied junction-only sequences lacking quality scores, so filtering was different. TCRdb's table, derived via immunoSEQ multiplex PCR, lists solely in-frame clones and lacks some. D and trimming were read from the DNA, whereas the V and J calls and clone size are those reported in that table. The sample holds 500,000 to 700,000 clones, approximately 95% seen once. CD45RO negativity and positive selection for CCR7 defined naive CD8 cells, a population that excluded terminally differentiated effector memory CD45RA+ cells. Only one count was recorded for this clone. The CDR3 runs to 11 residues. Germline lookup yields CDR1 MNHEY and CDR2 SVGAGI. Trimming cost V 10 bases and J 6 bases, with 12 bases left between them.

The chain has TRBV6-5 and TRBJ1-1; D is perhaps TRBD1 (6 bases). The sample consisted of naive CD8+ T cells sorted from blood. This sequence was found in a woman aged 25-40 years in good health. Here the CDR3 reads CATSGGAEAFF. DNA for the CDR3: TGTGCCACCTCCGGGGGCGCTGAAGCTTTCTTT.